This T cell receptor beta chain was retrieved from a study of CXCR3-negative and CXCR3-positive naive CD8 T cells. Researchers prepared the TRB cDNA libraries using 5' RACE with UMI labels. TCRdb re-called the 5' RACE reads; every CDR3 protein appears as one record, without DNA. There are approximately 41,000 distinct CDR3 sequences in the sample, with roughly 15% held by the top ten. This CDR3 region has 16 residues. CDR1 and CDR2 from the germline V gene are MNHEY and SVGAGI. The chain uses TRBV6-5 and TRBJ2-3; TCRdb's assignment of TRBD1 cannot be checked, as there is no DNA. Specimen: memory CD8+ T cells from blood. The receptor was isolated from a human donor in good health. Some clones in this sample may be carry-over from other donors' samples. The CDR3 reads CASSYGRGEQADTQYF.